This T cell receptor (beta chain) is drawn from a study of high-grade serous ovarian cancer treatment subgroups. The data were produced by immunoSEQ multiplex PCR, yet TCRdb's version contains in-frame clones alone and is incomplete. The profile shows 35,000 to 45,000 clones, 70% to 80% of them singletons. The tumor samples were collected prior to definitive surgery or chemotherapy. Sequenced: tumor tissue. This receptor was obtained from a human donor with high-grade serous ovarian cancer.

This CDR3 is CASSSWGTVSYNEQFF. The CDR3 bases are TGTGCCAGCAGCTCCTGGGGGACGGTGTCCTACAATGAGCAGTTCTTC. This sequence joins TRBV9 and TRBJ2-1; D possibly uses TRBD1 or TRBD2 (5 bases each). CDR3 length: 16 residues. The V gene lost 4 bases and the J gene lost 1 base, with 15 bases spanning the gap. Germline CDR1 SGDLS, CDR2 YYNGEE. The complete variable domain, with remaining parts taken from reference TRBV9 and TRBJ2-1, reads DSGVTQTPKHLITATGQRVTLRCSPRSGDLSVYWYQQSLDQGLQFLIQYYNGEERAKGNILERFSAQQFPDLHSELNLSSLELGDSALYFCASSSWGTVSYNEQFFGPGTRLTVL.